This TCR beta chain was obtained from a study of PD-1 blockade in mismatch repair-deficient tumors. Findings of the study overall: Rapid post-treatment expansion, then contraction, generally preceding radiologic response, marked tumor-resident clones.

As concerns this clone: Antigen: not known.

V lost 0 bases and J lost 7, with 13 bases in between. CDR1 is SGHTA, CDR2 FQGNSA, per germline. This CDR3 contains 15 residues. The table came from immunoSEQ multiplex PCR; TCRdb's copy has only in-frame clones and leaves some out. The sample lists fewer than 100,000 clones, roughly 80% occurring once. The gene calls are TRBV7-2 and TRBJ2-4; D unclear. Sequencing was performed on peripheral blood, taken 12 weeks after starting pembrolizumab. The sequence was collected from an adult with mismatch repair-deficient cancer. CDR3 coding DNA: TGTGCCAGCAGCTTAGCGGCCCCAGAGTGGAACATTCAGTACTTC. Residues: CASSLAAPEWNIQYF.